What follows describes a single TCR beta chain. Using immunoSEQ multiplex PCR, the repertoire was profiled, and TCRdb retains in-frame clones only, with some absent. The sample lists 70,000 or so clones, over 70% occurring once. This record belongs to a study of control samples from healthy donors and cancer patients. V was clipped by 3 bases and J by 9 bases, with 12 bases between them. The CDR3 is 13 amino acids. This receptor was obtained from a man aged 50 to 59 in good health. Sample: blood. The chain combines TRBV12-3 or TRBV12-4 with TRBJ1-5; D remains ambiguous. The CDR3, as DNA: TGTGCCAGCAGTTTCGGTCGGAATTCGCCCCAGCATTTT. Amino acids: CASSFGRNSPQHF.